Listed here are 2 T cell receptor beta chains from one sample, sequenced in a study of blood T cell repertoires in COVID-19. Sequencing used immunoSEQ multiplex PCR; TCRdb keeps in-frame clones, though not all of them. The table shows 100,000 to 150,000 clones, with 75% to 90% occurring only once. The source material was peripheral blood. Receptor source: a woman of 80 years or more with COVID-19, enrolled during active disease.

This chain connects TRBV19 to TRBJ1-1, with D maybe TRBD1 (5 bases). The germline V gene encodes CDR1 LNHDA and CDR2 SQIVND (reference sequence). V was pared by 7 bases and J by 2 bases, with 8 bases between. The CDR3 loop spans 12 amino acids. CDR3 nucleotide sequence: TGTGCCAGTACGACAGCCAACACTGAAGCTTTCTTT. Translated: CASTTANTEAFF. Full variable domain (outside the CDR3, taken from reference TRBV19 and TRBJ1-1): DGGITQSPKYLFRKEGQNVTLSCEQNLNHDAMYWYRQDPGQGLRLIYYSQIVNDFQKGDIAEGYSVSREKKESFPLTVTSAQKNPTAFYLCASTTANTEAFFGQGTRLTVV.

This clone was recorded a few times. The chain recombines TRBV28 with TRBJ2-1, with 10 positions matching TRBD2. Trimming removed 6 bases from V and 4 bases from J; junction bases left unmatched: 6. This CDR3 comprises 15 residues. The germline V gene encodes CDR1 MDHEN and CDR2 SYDVKM. The CDR3 spells CASSPSGRDYNEQFF. The DNA of the CDR3 is TGTGCCAGCAGCCCCAGCGGGAGGGATTACAATGAGCAGTTCTTC.